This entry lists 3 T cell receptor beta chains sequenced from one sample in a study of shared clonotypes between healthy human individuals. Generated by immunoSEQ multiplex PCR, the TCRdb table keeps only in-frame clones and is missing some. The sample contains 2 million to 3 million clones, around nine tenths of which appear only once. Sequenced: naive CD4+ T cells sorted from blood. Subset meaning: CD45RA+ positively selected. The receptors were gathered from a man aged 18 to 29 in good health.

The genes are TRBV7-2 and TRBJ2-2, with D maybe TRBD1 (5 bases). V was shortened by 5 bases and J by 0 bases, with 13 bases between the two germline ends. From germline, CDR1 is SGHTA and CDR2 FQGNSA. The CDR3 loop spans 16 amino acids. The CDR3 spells CASSPLLTANTGELFF. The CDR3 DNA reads TGTGCCAGCAGCCCCCTCCTGACAGCGAACACCGGGGAGCTGTTTTTT.

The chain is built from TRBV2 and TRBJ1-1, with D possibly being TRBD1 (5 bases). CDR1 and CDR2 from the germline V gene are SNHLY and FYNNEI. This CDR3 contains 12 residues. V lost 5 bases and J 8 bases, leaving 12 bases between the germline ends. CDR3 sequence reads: CASSLQGSEAFF. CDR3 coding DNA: TGTGCCAGCAGTCTCCAGGGTTCGGAAGCTTTCTTT.

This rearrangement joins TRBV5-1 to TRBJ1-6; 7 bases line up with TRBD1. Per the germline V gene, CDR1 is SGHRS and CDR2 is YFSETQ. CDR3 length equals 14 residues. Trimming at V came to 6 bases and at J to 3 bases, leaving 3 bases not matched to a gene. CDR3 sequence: CASTTGDYNSPLHF. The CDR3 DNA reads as TGCGCCAGCACCACAGGGGACTATAATTCACCCCTCCACTTT.